These T cell receptor beta chains were read from a single sample in a study of blood T cell repertoires in COVID-19. TCRdb keeps only in-frame clones here, not all; method: immunoSEQ multiplex PCR. The table includes 120,000 to 150,000 clones, around 76% detected once. The sample was peripheral blood. Every receptor here comes from a man in his sixties with acute or convalescent COVID-19. CDR3s include the opening cysteine and the closing phenylalanine or tryptophan. Fields, in order: CDR3 protein, CDR3 DNA, D gene, J gene, clone size, V gene. The D gene is left open where the match is weak. Not every row has a clone size; where given, it reads once, few, many or a size class.

CDR3 protein: CASSVGTAQETQYF; CDR3 DNA: TGTGCCAGCAGCGTGGGGACAGCCCAAGAGACCCAGTACTTC; D gene: TRBD1; J gene: TRBJ2-5; clone size: once; V gene: TRBV11-3
CDR3 protein: CSVDPGSPTNEQFF; CDR3 DNA: TGCAGCGTTGACCCCGGGAGCCCTACCAATGAGCAGTTCTTC; D gene: -; J gene: TRBJ2-1; clone size: -; V gene: TRBV29-1
CDR3 protein: CATAPGDTGELFF; CDR3 DNA: TGTGCCACAGCACCAGGGGACACCGGGGAGCTGTTTTTT; D gene: -; J gene: TRBJ2-2; clone size: -; V gene: TRBV24-1
CDR3 protein: CASSPPSTGNEQFF; CDR3 DNA: TGTGCCAGCTCACCACCGTCGACAGGGAATGAGCAGTTCTTC; D gene: TRBD1; J gene: TRBJ2-1; clone size: -; V gene: TRBV18
CDR3 protein: CASSPSNQVYEQFF; CDR3 DNA: TGTGCCAGCTCACCATCCAACCAGGTCTATGAGCAGTTCTTC; D gene: -; J gene: TRBJ2-1; clone size: -; V gene: TRBV18
CDR3 protein: CASSYSTRTDTQYF; CDR3 DNA: TGTGCCAGCAGTTACTCTACACGCACAGATACGCAGTATTTT; D gene: -; J gene: TRBJ2-3; clone size: -; V gene: TRBV6-5
CDR3 protein: CASRFVSESEQFF; CDR3 DNA: TGCGCCAGCAGATTCGTGAGCGAGAGTGAGCAGTTCTTC; D gene: -; J gene: TRBJ2-1; clone size: -; V gene: TRBV5-1
CDR3 protein: CASSQRRDLEKLFF; CDR3 DNA: TGTGCCAGCAGCCAACGGAGAGACCTTGAAAAACTGTTTTTT; D gene: -; J gene: TRBJ1-4; clone size: -; V gene: TRBV3-1/TRBV3-2
CDR3 protein: CASSLGLAGDEQYF; CDR3 DNA: TGTGCCAGCAGTTTGGGACTAGCGGGAGACGAGCAGTACTTC; D gene: TRBD2; J gene: TRBJ2-7; clone size: -; V gene: TRBV28
CDR3 protein: CASSEVGTQYF; CDR3 DNA: TGTGCCAGCAGTGAGGTCGGGACCCAGTACTTC; D gene: -; J gene: TRBJ2-5; clone size: once; V gene: TRBV2
CDR3 protein: CASLGQGYEQYF; CDR3 DNA: TGTGCCAGCCTGGGACAGGGATACGAGCAGTACTTC; D gene: TRBD1; J gene: TRBJ2-7; clone size: few; V gene: TRBV6-5
CDR3 protein: CASSLSGVATDTQYF; CDR3 DNA: TGTGCCAGCAGCTTATCCGGGGTTGCCACAGATACGCAGTATTTT; D gene: -; J gene: TRBJ2-3; clone size: -; V gene: TRBV13
CDR3 protein: CSVEGTRGSYNEQFF; CDR3 DNA: TGCAGCGTTGAAGGGACTAGAGGCTCCTACAATGAGCAGTTCTTC; D gene: TRBD2; J gene: TRBJ2-1; clone size: -; V gene: TRBV29-1
CDR3 protein: CASSYSFGSGIYEQYF; CDR3 DNA: TGTGCCAGCAGTTACTCGTTCGGTAGCGGGATCTACGAGCAGTACTTC; D gene: TRBD2; J gene: TRBJ2-7; clone size: -; V gene: TRBV6-5
CDR3 protein: CASTPTGGYNEQFF; CDR3 DNA: TGTGCCAGCACCCCCACGGGAGGCTACAATGAGCAGTTCTTC; D gene: TRBD2; J gene: TRBJ2-1; clone size: few; V gene: TRBV2
CDR3 protein: CASRADRIDYGYTF; CDR3 DNA: TGCGCCAGCAGAGCTGACAGAATAGATTATGGCTACACCTTC; D gene: -; J gene: TRBJ1-2; clone size: -; V gene: TRBV5-1
CDR3 protein: CATSDFDGMNNEQFF; CDR3 DNA: TGTGCCACCAGTGATTTTGACGGGATGAACAATGAGCAGTTCTTC; D gene: -; J gene: TRBJ2-1; clone size: -; V gene: TRBV24-1
CDR3 protein: CASSYWGGETQYF; CDR3 DNA: TGTGCCAGCAGTTACTGGGGAGGGGAGACCCAGTACTTC; D gene: TRBD2; J gene: TRBJ2-5; clone size: -; V gene: TRBV6-5
CDR3 protein: CASSPRLAGDEQFF; CDR3 DNA: TGTGCCAGCAGCCCTCGGCTAGCGGGAGATGAGCAGTTCTTC; D gene: TRBD2; J gene: TRBJ2-1; clone size: few; V gene: TRBV7-8
CDR3 protein: CASWTSGRPKNIQYF; CDR3 DNA: TGTGCCAGTTGGACTAGCGGGAGGCCCAAAAACATTCAGTACTTC; D gene: TRBD2; J gene: TRBJ2-4; clone size: once; V gene: TRBV2
CDR3 protein: CASSQDSRQGAAREQYF; CDR3 DNA: TGTGCCAGCAGCCAAGATTCTCGCCAGGGGGCTGCGAGGGAGCAGTACTTC; D gene: TRBD1; J gene: TRBJ2-7; clone size: -; V gene: TRBV14
CDR3 protein: CAWSVGVELFF; CDR3 DNA: TGTGCCTGGAGTGTAGGGGTGGAGCTGTTTTTT; D gene: -; J gene: TRBJ2-2; clone size: few; V gene: TRBV30
CDR3 protein: CASFSASGRPEQFF; CDR3 DNA: TGTGCCAGCTTTTCGGCCAGCGGGAGGCCCGAGCAGTTCTTC; D gene: TRBD2; J gene: TRBJ2-1; clone size: -; V gene: TRBV27
CDR3 protein: CASSQDREGGRDEQYF; CDR3 DNA: TGTGCCAGCAGCCAAGATAGGGAGGGCGGTAGAGACGAGCAGTACTTC; D gene: TRBD2; J gene: TRBJ2-7; clone size: once; V gene: TRBV14
CDR3 protein: CASSLVGENTEAFF; CDR3 DNA: TGTGCCAGCAGCTTAGTGGGCGAGAACACTGAAGCTTTCTTT; D gene: -; J gene: TRBJ1-1; clone size: -; V gene: TRBV7-9
CDR3 protein: CASRLGQGGGRLFF; CDR3 DNA: TGTGCCAGCAGATTGGGTCAGGGTGGTGGTCGACTGTTTTTT; D gene: -; J gene: TRBJ1-4; clone size: -; V gene: TRBV27
CDR3 protein: CASGEPHRVDEQFF; CDR3 DNA: TGTGCCAGCGGGGAGCCCCACAGGGTCGATGAGCAGTTCTTC; D gene: -; J gene: TRBJ2-1; clone size: few; V gene: TRBV25-1
CDR3 protein: CASSVGLGNTEAFF; CDR3 DNA: TGTGCCAGCAGCGTAGGACTGGGGAACACTGAAGCTTTCTTT; D gene: -; J gene: TRBJ1-1; clone size: few; V gene: TRBV9
CDR3 protein: CASSPGLYNEQFF; CDR3 DNA: TGTGCCAGTAGTCCGGGACTTTACAATGAGCAGTTCTTC; D gene: -; J gene: TRBJ2-1; clone size: few; V gene: TRBV19
CDR3 protein: CASSDEGEQYF; CDR3 DNA: TGTGCCAGCAGCGATGAGGGAGAGCAGTACTTC; D gene: -; J gene: TRBJ2-7; clone size: once; V gene: TRBV2
CDR3 protein: CASSNGRVAKNIQYF; CDR3 DNA: TGTGCCAGCAGCAACGGCAGGGTGGCCAAAAACATTCAGTACTTC; D gene: -; J gene: TRBJ2-4; clone size: -; V gene: TRBV21-1
CDR3 protein: CASSTGSDQPQHF; CDR3 DNA: TGTGCCAGCAGTACAGGGAGCGATCAGCCCCAGCATTTT; D gene: -; J gene: TRBJ1-5; clone size: -; V gene: TRBV6-5
CDR3 protein: CASSSAGRRSDTQYF; CDR3 DNA: TGTGCCAGCAGCTCTGCGGGAAGGAGGTCAGATACGCAGTATTTT; D gene: -; J gene: TRBJ2-3; clone size: -; V gene: TRBV6-6
CDR3 protein: CAVEGASYEQYF; CDR3 DNA: TGTGCCGTCGAAGGGGCGTCCTACGAGCAGTACTTC; D gene: -; J gene: TRBJ2-7; clone size: -; V gene: TRBV11-2
CDR3 protein: CASRWDTGRETQYF; CDR3 DNA: TGTGCCAGCAGGTGGGACACCGGGCGAGAGACCCAGTACTTC; D gene: -; J gene: TRBJ2-5; clone size: once; V gene: TRBV28
CDR3 protein: CASSLGDSADTQYF; CDR3 DNA: TGCGCCAGCAGCTTGGGGGACAGCGCGGATACGCAGTATTTT; D gene: TRBD1; J gene: TRBJ2-3; clone size: -; V gene: TRBV5-1
CDR3 protein: CASSQDLAGVRLEQFF; CDR3 DNA: TGCGCCAGCAGCCAAGATCTGGCGGGAGTTAGGTTGGAGCAGTTCTTC; D gene: TRBD2; J gene: TRBJ2-1; clone size: -; V gene: TRBV4-1
CDR3 protein: CASSNSGYNEQFF; CDR3 DNA: TGCGCCAGCAGCAATAGCGGGTACAATGAGCAGTTCTTC; D gene: TRBD2; J gene: TRBJ2-1; clone size: few; V gene: TRBV10-1
CDR3 protein: CASSPSRGASGYSYEQYF; CDR3 DNA: TGTGCCAGCTCACCATCTCGCGGGGCATCGGGGTACTCCTACGAGCAGTACTTC; D gene: -; J gene: TRBJ2-7; clone size: -; V gene: TRBV18
CDR3 protein: CASTGADLNTGELFF; CDR3 DNA: TGTGCCAGCACAGGAGCAGACCTGAACACCGGGGAGCTGTTTTTT; D gene: -; J gene: TRBJ2-2; clone size: -; V gene: TRBV7-9
CDR3 protein: CASSDSSGSYNEQFF; CDR3 DNA: TGTGCCAGCAGTGACTCTAGCGGCTCCTACAATGAGCAGTTCTTC; D gene: -; J gene: TRBJ2-1; clone size: many; V gene: TRBV6-4
CDR3 protein: CASNTGTSGRYEQFF; CDR3 DNA: TGTGCCAGTAACACCGGGACTAGCGGGAGGTATGAGCAGTTCTTC; D gene: TRBD2; J gene: TRBJ2-1; clone size: -; V gene: TRBV19
CDR3 protein: CASRLATDTQYF; CDR3 DNA: TGTGCCAGCAGACTAGCCACAGATACGCAGTATTTT; D gene: -; J gene: TRBJ2-3; clone size: -; V gene: TRBV28
CDR3 protein: CASSLSRDGYTF; CDR3 DNA: TGTGCCAGCAGTTTATCGCGGGATGGCTACACCTTC; D gene: -; J gene: TRBJ1-2; clone size: -; V gene: TRBV28
CDR3 protein: CASSYAGDEQYF; CDR3 DNA: TGTGCCAGCAGTTACGCAGGGGACGAGCAGTACTTC; D gene: -; J gene: TRBJ2-7; clone size: -; V gene: TRBV6-6
CDR3 protein: CASARDMDYEQYF; CDR3 DNA: TGCGCCAGCGCCCGGGACATGGACTACGAGCAGTACTTC; D gene: -; J gene: TRBJ2-7; clone size: -; V gene: TRBV5-1